One sample yielded the 25 T cell receptor beta chains listed below, sequenced in a study of T cell changes during pregnancy in multiple sclerosis. Sequencing was performed with immunoSEQ multiplex PCR; in TCRdb, only in-frame clones are kept and a portion is missing. The sample has some 89,000 clones, 94% seen once. The starting material was peripheral blood, obtained in the third trimester of pregnancy. These receptors were obtained from a female donor with multiple sclerosis, enrolled in a pregnancy study.

The chain employs TRBV7-2 and TRBJ2-1; 7 bases agree with TRBD1. The CDR3 is 19 residues long. V lost 5 bases to trimming and J lost 0 bases; unmatched junction nucleotides: 16. Germline V CDR1 and CDR2: SGHTA, FQGNSA. CDR3 protein: CASSAPGQIVRGSYNEQFF. The CDR3 nucleotides are TGTGCCAGCAGCGCACCGGGACAGATAGTACGGGGCTCCTACAATGAGCAGTTCTTC. The whole variable domain, remainder taken from reference TRBV7-2 and TRBJ2-1, is GAGVSQSPSNKVTEKGKDVELRCDPISGHTALYWYRQSLGQGLEFLIYFQGNSAPDKSGLPSDRFSAERTGGSVSTLTIQRTQQEDSAVYLCASSAPGQIVRGSYNEQFFGPGTRLTVL.

The chain recombines TRBV7-2 with TRBJ1-1; D is perhaps TRBD1 (6 bases). The V end was cut by 5 bases, the J end by 0 bases, with 13 bases between. This CDR3 is 15 amino acids long. Germline CDR1 SGHTA, CDR2 FQGNSA. CDR3 sequence (DNA): TGTGCCAGCAGCGCCGCCGGGACAATGAACACTGAAGCTTTCTTT. Translated, it gives CASSAAGTMNTEAFF.

The CDR3 DNA reads TGTGCCAGCTCACCAGAGGGGGTACCCGGGGAGCTGTTTTTT. As protein: CASSPEGVPGELFF. This chain links TRBV18 with TRBJ2-2; D is perhaps TRBD1 (6 bases). Trimming took off 2 bases at V and 6 bases at J, with 10 bases between the two ends. Germline loops: CDR1 KGHSH, CDR2 LQKENI. The CDR3 length is 14 residues.

The V call is TRBV5-4, the J call TRBJ2-5; no clear D. Trimming cost V 2 bases and J 2 bases, with 7 bases left between them. Germline CDR1 and CDR2: SGHNT and YYREEE (reference sequence). The CDR3 covers 13 residues. The CDR3, as DNA: TGTGCCAGCAGCTTTGGGCAACAAGAGACCCAGTACTTC. Encoded protein: CASSFGQQETQYF.

To note about this clone: Other DNA sequences within the sample encode an identical CDR3. J is TRBJ2-5 and V is TRBV18; TRBD2 might be the D (6 bases). Germline-derived CDR1 and CDR2 are KGHSH and LQKENI. The CDR3 consists of 13 residues. Trimming pared 6 bases from V and 5 bases from J, leaving 13 bases between. This chain's CDR3 is CASSPPGEETQYF. The DNA of the CDR3 is TGTGCCAGCTCTCCCCCGGGGGAGGAGACCCAGTACTTC.

V and J are TRBV19 and TRBJ1-4, with TRBD1 matching 9 bases. The germline V gene encodes CDR1 LNHDA and CDR2 SQIVND (reference sequence). The CDR3 covers 15 residues. J gave up 2 bases and V 7 bases, and 5 bases lay outside the gene matches. The CDR3, as DNA: TGTGCCAGTAATCCAACAGGGGGCACTAATGAAAAACTGTTTTTT. Its translation: CASNPTGGTNEKLFF.

The rearrangement links TRBV5-8 to TRBJ1-6, with no clear D. CDR1 and CDR2 from the germline V gene are SGHTS and YDEGEE. V was trimmed by 9 bases and J by 14 bases, leaving 18 bases between them. The CDR3 spans 12 residues. CDR3 loop: CATRRPAGALHF. CDR3 DNA sequence: TGTGCCACCCGAAGACCTGCCGGAGCCCTCCACTTT.

J is TRBJ2-2 and V is TRBV15; 10 nucleotides line up with TRBD2. Germline values: CDR1 LNHNV, CDR2 YYDKDF (reference sequence). Trimming took 4 bases from V and 3 from J; bases not matched to a gene: 5. This CDR3 region has 16 residues. CDR3 sequence: CATSTRSGGHTGELFF. Here the CDR3 DNA reads TGTGCCACCAGCACCCGTAGCGGGGGGCACACCGGGGAGCTGTTTTTT.

V and J are TRBV27 and TRBJ2-1; D is perhaps TRBD1 (5 bases). Germline V CDR1 and CDR2: MNHEY, SMNVEV (reference sequence). The CDR3 covers 16 residues. V dropped 4 bases and J dropped 4 bases, with 17 bases sitting between them. CDR3 in DNA: TGTGCCAGCAGTTGGTCTCGAGGACAACAGTACAATGAGCAGTTCTTC. Translated: CASSWSRGQQYNEQFF.

The gene calls are TRBV5-1 and TRBJ2-1; D call uncertain. Germline CDR1 is SGHRS and CDR2 is YFSETQ. This CDR3 spans 14 amino acids. The ends were cut back, 4 bases at V and 1 base at J, with 9 bases in the middle. CDR3 nucleotides: TGCGCCAGCAGCCCCCGTCAGTCCTACAATGAGCAGTTCTTC. Translated: CASSPRQSYNEQFF.

The J gene is TRBJ2-7, the V gene TRBV5-1; D unresolved. Germline V lookup: CDR1 SGHRS, CDR2 YFSETQ. The CDR3 has 12 residues. V was trimmed by 4 bases and J by 2 bases, leaving 7 bases between them. In nucleotides, the CDR3 is TGCGCCAGCAGCCCGCCGGCCTACGAGCAGTACTTC. Protein product: CASSPPAYEQYF.

This clone occurred a few times. In DNA form, the CDR3 reads TGTGCCAGCAGGCGGGGACAGAATTCCTACGAGCAGTACTTC. Protein product: CASRRGQNSYEQYF. The chain employs TRBV6-5 and TRBJ2-7, with a tentative D call TRBD1 (7 bases). V gave up 6 bases and J gave up 1 base, with 13 bases separating them. Germline V gene lookup returns CDR1 MNHEY and CDR2 SVGAGI. This CDR3 region has 14 residues.

V gene TRBV20-1 combines with J gene TRBJ2-1, with D possibly being TRBD2 (5 bases). This CDR3 contains 11 residues. Germline V CDR1 and CDR2: DFQATT, SNEGSKA (reference sequence). V dropped 5 bases and J dropped 7 bases, with 9 bases sitting between them. CDR3 bases: TGCAGTGCTGAGCCGGGGAATGAGCAGTTCTTC. This gives the protein CSAEPGNEQFF.

In regard to this clone: One end of the junction is discordant with germline, which a read error may explain. The V and J genes are TRBV15 and TRBJ2-7, with D perhaps TRBD2 (5 bases). The CDR3 runs 16 residues. In germline, CDR1 is LNHNV, CDR2 YYDKDF (reference sequence). The CDR3: CATSGDDEGVGYEQYF. CDR3 in DNA: TGTGCCACCAGCGGAGACGATGAGGGCGTCGGCTACGAGCAGTACTTC.

The genes are TRBV15 and TRBJ2-4; possible D gene TRBD1, 6 bases. V lost 0 bases, J lost 6 bases, and 12 bases lay in between. The CDR3 runs to 15 residues. CDR1 is LNHNV, CDR2 YYDKDF, per germline (reference sequence). The chain's CDR3 is CATSRDLARGNIQYF. As DNA, the CDR3 is TGTGCCACCAGCAGAGATTTAGCCAGGGGAAACATTCAGTACTTC.

The chain couples TRBV19 to TRBJ1-2; D is possibly TRBD1 (6 bases). This CDR3 has 13 amino acids. Germline V gene sequence: CDR1 LNHDA, CDR2 SQIVND (reference sequence). V lost 6 bases and J lost 3, with 11 bases in between. CDR3 amino acids: CASRPGVDYGYTF. The DNA for the CDR3 is TGTGCCAGTAGACCAGGGGTAGACTATGGCTACACCTTC.

The V gene is TRBV6-5, the J gene TRBJ1-4, with TRBD1 matching over 7 bases. Looked up from germline, CDR1 is MNHEY and CDR2 is SVGAGI. V lost 6 bases, J lost 4 bases, and 5 bases stayed unmatched. The CDR3 totals 14 residues. Written as DNA, the CDR3 is TGTGCCAGCAGCGTTGACAGGGATAATGAAAAACTGTTTTTT. As protein: CASSVDRDNEKLFF.

The rearrangement links TRBV7-9 to TRBJ1-5; maybe TRBD1 (5 bases). V gave up 5 bases and J gave up 4 bases, with 15 bases separating them. The germline V gene has CDR1 SEHNR and CDR2 FQNEAQ (reference sequence). This CDR3 is 15 amino acids long. The CDR3 DNA sequence: TGTGCCAGCAGCCTGGCAGGGAGGGAAAATCAGCCCCAGCATTTT. Translated, it gives CASSLAGRENQPQHF.

The chain couples TRBV9 to TRBJ2-7; weak D call: TRBD1 (5 bases). Germline lookup yields CDR1 SGDLS and CDR2 YYNGEE. This CDR3 is built from 13 residues. V was trimmed by 2 bases and J by 6 bases, leaving 12 bases between them. CDR3 sequence reads: CASSVGTGFEQYF. The DNA for the CDR3 is TGTGCCAGCAGCGTTGGCACAGGATTCGAGCAGTACTTC.

The DNA for the CDR3 is TGTGCCAGCAGAAGGGGAGGGGACACCGGGGAGCTGTTTTTT. It is translated as CASRRGGDTGELFF. The V and J genes are TRBV14 and TRBJ2-2, with 7 bases fitting TRBD2. The germline gives CDR1 SGHDN, CDR2 FVKESK. This CDR3 is built from 14 residues. V dropped 6 bases and J dropped 3; count of bases not matched to a gene: 4.

The CDR3: CASSYSMSGTNTEAFF. The CDR3 coding sequence is TGTGCCAGCAGTTACTCTATGTCGGGGACTAACACTGAAGCTTTCTTT. The V call is TRBV6-5, the J call TRBJ1-1, with D possibly TRBD1 on 5 matching bases. Trimming removed 0 bases at V and 2 bases at J, with 13 bases between. Germline V lookup: CDR1 MNHEY, CDR2 SVGAGI. This CDR3 is built from 16 residues.

The chain couples TRBV5-1 to TRBJ2-1, with TRBD2 matching over 9 bases. CDR3 size: 16 residues. J lost 5 bases, V lost 5 bases, and 11 bases had no gene match. Germline CDR1 and CDR2: SGHRS and YFSETQ. The CDR3 is CASRPTLAGRDNEQFF. The CDR3, as DNA: TGCGCCAGCAGACCAACCCTAGCGGGGCGGGACAATGAGCAGTTCTTC.

J is TRBJ2-7 and V is TRBV5-6, with a possible D match to TRBD1 (6 bases). The CDR3 spans 13 residues. V was clipped by 0 bases and J by 5 bases, with 9 bases between them. The germline gives CDR1 SGHDT, CDR2 YYEEEE. CDR3 sequence: CASSLVRGNEQYF. The CDR3 DNA reads TGTGCCAGCAGCTTGGTTAGGGGGAACGAGCAGTACTTC.

The rearrangement joins TRBV23-1 to TRBJ1-1, with unresolved D. TRBV23-1 is designated an ORF whose function remains uncertain. The V and J ends lost 4 bases and 7 bases respectively, with 13 bases between them. This CDR3 region has 13 residues. Here the CDR3 reads CASSPPGIGEAFF. In DNA, the CDR3 is TGCGCCAGCAGTCCCCCCGGTATTGGTGAAGCTTTCTTT.

This chain uses TRBV6-1 with TRBJ2-1; D perhaps matches TRBD1 (6 bases). Trimming removed 4 bases from V and 1 base from J, with 11 bases in between. CDR1 and CDR2 from the germline V gene are MNHNS and SASEGT. The CDR3 consists of 15 residues. CDR3 residues: CASSAQGGSYNEQFF. CDR3 DNA sequence: TGTGCCAGCAGTGCTCAAGGGGGATCCTACAATGAGCAGTTCTTC.